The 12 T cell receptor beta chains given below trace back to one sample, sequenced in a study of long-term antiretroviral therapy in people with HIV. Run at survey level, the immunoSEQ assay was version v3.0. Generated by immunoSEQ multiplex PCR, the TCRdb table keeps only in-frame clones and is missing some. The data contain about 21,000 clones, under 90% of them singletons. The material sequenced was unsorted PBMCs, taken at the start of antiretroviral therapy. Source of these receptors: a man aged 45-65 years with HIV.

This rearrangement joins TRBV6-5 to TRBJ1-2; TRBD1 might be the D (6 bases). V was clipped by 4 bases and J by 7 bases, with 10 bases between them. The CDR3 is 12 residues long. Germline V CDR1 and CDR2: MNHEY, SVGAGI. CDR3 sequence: CASSSNRVGYTF. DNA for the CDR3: TGTGCCAGCAGTTCTAACAGGGTTGGCTACACCTTC.

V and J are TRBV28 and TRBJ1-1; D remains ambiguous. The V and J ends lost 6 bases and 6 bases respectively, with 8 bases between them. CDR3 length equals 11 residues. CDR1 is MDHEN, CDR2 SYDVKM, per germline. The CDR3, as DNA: TGTGCCAGCAGGACGGCCTCTGAAGCTTTCTTT. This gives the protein CASRTASEAFF.

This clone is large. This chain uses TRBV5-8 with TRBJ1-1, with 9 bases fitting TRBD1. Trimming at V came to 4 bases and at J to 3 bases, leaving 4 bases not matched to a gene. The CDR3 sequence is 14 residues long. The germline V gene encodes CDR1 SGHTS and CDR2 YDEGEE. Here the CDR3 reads CASSTRQGDTEAFF. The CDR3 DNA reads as TGTGCCAGCAGCACCCGACAGGGGGACACTGAAGCTTTCTTT.

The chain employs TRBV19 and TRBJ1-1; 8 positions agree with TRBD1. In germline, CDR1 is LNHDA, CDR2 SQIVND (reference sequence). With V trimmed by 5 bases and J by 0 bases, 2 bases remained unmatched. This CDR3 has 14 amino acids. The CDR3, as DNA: TGTGCCAGTAGTGACAGGGGATTGAACACTGAAGCTTTCTTT. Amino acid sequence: CASSDRGLNTEAFF.

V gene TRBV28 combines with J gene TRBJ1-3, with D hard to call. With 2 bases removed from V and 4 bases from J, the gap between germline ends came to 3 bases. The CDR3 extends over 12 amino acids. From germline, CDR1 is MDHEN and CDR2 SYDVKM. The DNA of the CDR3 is TGTGCCAGCAGTTTACTCGGAAACACCATATATTTT. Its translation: CASSLLGNTIYF.

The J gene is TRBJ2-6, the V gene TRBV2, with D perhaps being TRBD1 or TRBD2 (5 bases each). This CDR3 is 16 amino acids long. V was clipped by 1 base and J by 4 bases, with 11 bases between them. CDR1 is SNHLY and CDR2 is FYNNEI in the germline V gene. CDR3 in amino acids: CASSEVWGSGANVLTF. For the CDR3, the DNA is TGTGCCAGCAGTGAAGTATGGGGGTCAGGGGCCAACGTCCTGACTTTC.

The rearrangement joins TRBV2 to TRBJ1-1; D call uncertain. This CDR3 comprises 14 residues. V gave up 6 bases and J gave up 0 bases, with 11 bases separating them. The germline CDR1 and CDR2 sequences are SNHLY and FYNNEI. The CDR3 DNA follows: TGTGCCAGCAGGGCAGGCAGATTGAACACTGAAGCTTTCTTT. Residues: CASRAGRLNTEAFF.

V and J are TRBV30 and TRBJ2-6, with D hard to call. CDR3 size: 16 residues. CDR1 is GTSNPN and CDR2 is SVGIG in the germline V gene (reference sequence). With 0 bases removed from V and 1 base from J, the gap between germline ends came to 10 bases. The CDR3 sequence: CAWSVQLTSGANVLTF. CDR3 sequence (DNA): TGTGCCTGGAGTGTCCAACTGACGTCTGGGGCCAACGTCCTGACTTTC.

The CDR3 nucleotides are TGTGCCAGTAGCACTGTGGCAGGCAATGAGCAGTTCTTC. Protein sequence: CASSTVAGNEQFF. The chain joins TRBV19 to TRBJ2-1; D ambiguous. V dropped 6 bases and J dropped 6 bases, with 12 bases sitting between them. Germline assignment: CDR1 LNHDA and CDR2 SQIVND (reference sequence). The CDR3 length is 13 residues. Supplemented by reference TRBV19 and TRBJ2-1, the full variable domain reads DGGITQSPKYLFRKEGQNVTLSCEQNLNHDAMYWYRQDPGQGLRLIYYSQIVNDFQKGDIAEGYSVSREKKESFPLTVTSAQKNPTAFYLCASSTVAGNEQFFGPGTRLTVL.

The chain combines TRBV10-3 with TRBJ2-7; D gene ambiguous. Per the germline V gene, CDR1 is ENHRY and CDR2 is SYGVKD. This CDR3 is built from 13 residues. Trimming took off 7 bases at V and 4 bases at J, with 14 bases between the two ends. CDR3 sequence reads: CAINPGPTYEQYF. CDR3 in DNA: TGTGCCATCAACCCGGGTCCTACTTACGAGCAGTACTTC.

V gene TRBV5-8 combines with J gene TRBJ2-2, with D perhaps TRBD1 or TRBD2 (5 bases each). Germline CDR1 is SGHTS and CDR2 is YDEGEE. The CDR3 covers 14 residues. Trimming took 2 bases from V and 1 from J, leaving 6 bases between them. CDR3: CASSFGGNTGELFF. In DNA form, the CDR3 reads TGTGCCAGCAGCTTTGGGGGGAACACCGGGGAGCTGTTTTTT.

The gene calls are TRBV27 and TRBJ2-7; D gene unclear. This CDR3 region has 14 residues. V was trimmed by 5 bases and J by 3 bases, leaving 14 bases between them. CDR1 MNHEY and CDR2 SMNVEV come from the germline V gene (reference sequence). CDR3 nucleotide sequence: TGTGCCAGCAGTCCCCGACGGGCCAGCTACGAGCAGTACTTC. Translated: CASSPRRASYEQYF.